These T cell receptor beta chains were read from a single sample in a study of PD-L1 blockade in urothelial cancer. Profiling relied on immunoSEQ multiplex PCR, and the TCRdb table lists in-frame clones only, not all of them. The sample lists about 95,000 clones, 80% to 90% occurring once. The source was PBMCs, collected around atezolizumab (anti-PD-L1) treatment. Every receptor here comes from a man between 60 and 75 years old with urothelial cancer. CDR3s include the opening cysteine and the closing phenylalanine or tryptophan. D genes are given only for firm matches. Size is stated for part of the rows, as once, few or many counts, or as a class when the clone is expanded.

j_gene: TRBJ2-2; v_gene: TRBV7-3; abundance: NA; d_gene: NA; CDR3nt: TGTGCCAGCAGCTTTCGGGGAGGCACCGGGGAGCTGTTTTTT; CDR3aa: CASSFRGGTGELFF
j_gene: TRBJ2-2; v_gene: TRBV19; abundance: NA; d_gene: TRBD1; CDR3nt: TGTGCCAGCAGACCGGGACAGTTAAACACCGGGGAGCTGTTTTTT; CDR3aa: CASRPGQLNTGELFF
j_gene: TRBJ2-1; v_gene: TRBV7-2; abundance: NA; d_gene: NA; CDR3nt: TGTGCCAGCAGCTTAGTCAGGGAGCAGTTCTTC; CDR3aa: CASSLVREQFF
j_gene: TRBJ2-5; v_gene: TRBV6-6; abundance: NA; d_gene: NA; CDR3nt: TGTGCCAGCAGTTACCCCAGGGAAGGTGGGACCCAGTACTTC; CDR3aa: CASSYPREGGTQYF
j_gene: TRBJ1-2; v_gene: TRBV6-5; abundance: NA; d_gene: NA; CDR3nt: TGTGCCAGCAGTTACGATAGGGGCCCGTCCGTGGACTACACCTTC; CDR3aa: CASSYDRGPSVDYTF
j_gene: TRBJ1-2; v_gene: TRBV19; abundance: NA; d_gene: TRBD1; CDR3nt: TGTGCCAGTAGGATACTGACAGGGGGCGACTATGGCTACACCTTC; CDR3aa: CASRILTGGDYGYTF
j_gene: TRBJ2-7; v_gene: TRBV11-2; abundance: many; d_gene: TRBD2; CDR3nt: TGTGCCAGCAGCTTAGATGGAAGCGGGAGTACTTACGAGCAGTACTTC; CDR3aa: CASSLDGSGSTYEQYF
j_gene: TRBJ1-1; v_gene: TRBV7-8; abundance: NA; d_gene: TRBD1; CDR3nt: TGTGCCAGCAGCCCGGACAGGGGAGTGAACACTGAAGCTTTCTTT; CDR3aa: CASSPDRGVNTEAFF
j_gene: TRBJ2-2; v_gene: TRBV9; abundance: NA; d_gene: TRBD2; CDR3nt: TGTGCCAGCAGCGTAGAGACTAGCTACACCGGGGAGCTGTTTTTT; CDR3aa: CASSVETSYTGELFF
j_gene: TRBJ2-7; v_gene: TRBV10-2; abundance: NA; d_gene: TRBD2; CDR3nt: TGCGCCAGCAGAACTAGCGGGAAGTACGAGCAGTACTTC; CDR3aa: CASRTSGKYEQYF
j_gene: TRBJ1-1; v_gene: TRBV5-1; abundance: NA; d_gene: NA; CDR3nt: TGCGCCAGCAGCTTGGTCGGGGGAATGAACACTGAAGCTTTCTTT; CDR3aa: CASSLVGGMNTEAFF
j_gene: TRBJ1-3; v_gene: TRBV19; abundance: NA; d_gene: NA; CDR3nt: TGTGCCAGTAGTAGCTCGCGAGGGCCTGGAAACACCATATATTTT; CDR3aa: CASSSSRGPGNTIYF
j_gene: TRBJ1-1; v_gene: TRBV11-3; abundance: NA; d_gene: NA; CDR3nt: TGTGCCAGCAGCGCCTCCCGGGTGAACACTGAAGCTTTCTTT; CDR3aa: CASSASRVNTEAFF
j_gene: TRBJ1-6; v_gene: TRBV28; abundance: NA; d_gene: TRBD1; CDR3nt: TGTGCCAGCAGCAAGAGATACAGGGGACCCTATTCACCCCTCCACTTT; CDR3aa: CASSKRYRGPYSPLHF
j_gene: TRBJ2-2; v_gene: TRBV7-2; abundance: NA; d_gene: NA; CDR3nt: TGTGCCAGCAGCTTGGGAGCGGTTTTTGTCGGGGAGCTGTTTTTT; CDR3aa: CASSLGAVFVGELFF
j_gene: TRBJ2-3; v_gene: TRBV6-5; abundance: few; d_gene: NA; CDR3nt: TGTGCCAGCAGTTACTTGGCCCCCCAAGGCACAGATACGCAGTATTTT; CDR3aa: CASSYLAPQGTDTQYF
j_gene: TRBJ1-3; v_gene: TRBV29-1; abundance: NA; d_gene: TRBD1; CDR3nt: TGCAGCGTTGGGGGACAGGGAGGAACTGGAAACACCATATATTTT; CDR3aa: CSVGGQGGTGNTIYF
j_gene: TRBJ2-7; v_gene: TRBV5-1; abundance: NA; d_gene: TRBD1; CDR3nt: TGCGCCAGCGGTACCGGGACAGAAACCTACGAGCAGTACTTC; CDR3aa: CASGTGTETYEQYF
j_gene: TRBJ1-3; v_gene: TRBV19; abundance: NA; d_gene: NA; CDR3nt: TGTGCCAGCAGGGGCAGGGTTTCATTTGGAAACACCATATATTTT; CDR3aa: CASRGRVSFGNTIYF
j_gene: TRBJ2-3; v_gene: TRBV10-3; abundance: NA; d_gene: TRBD1; CDR3nt: TGTGCCATCAGTGTTGACAGGGAGACAGATACGCAGTATTTT; CDR3aa: CAISVDRETDTQYF
j_gene: TRBJ1-5; v_gene: TRBV11-3; abundance: NA; d_gene: NA; CDR3nt: TGTGCCAGCAGTCTAAACGGGTATAGCAATCAGCCCCAGCATTTT; CDR3aa: CASSLNGYSNQPQHF
j_gene: TRBJ2-1; v_gene: TRBV5-1; abundance: NA; d_gene: TRBD1; CDR3nt: TGCGCCAGCAGCCCCACAGGGGTTTCCTACAATGAGCAGTTCTTC; CDR3aa: CASSPTGVSYNEQFF
j_gene: TRBJ2-7; v_gene: TRBV28; abundance: NA; d_gene: NA; CDR3nt: TGTGCCAGCAGTTTAGGAGGGGCGGGCTCCTACGAGCAGTACTTC; CDR3aa: CASSLGGAGSYEQYF
j_gene: TRBJ2-5; v_gene: TRBV27; abundance: NA; d_gene: TRBD2; CDR3nt: TGTGCCAGCAGTATTCGCAGGGGACTAGCGGGGGGGAAAGAGACCCAGTACTTC; CDR3aa: CASSIRRGLAGGKETQYF
j_gene: TRBJ2-3; v_gene: TRBV9; abundance: few; d_gene: TRBD2; CDR3nt: TGTGCCAGCAGCGTCGACGGGGGGGGTCCAGATACGCAGTATTTT; CDR3aa: CASSVDGGGPDTQYF
j_gene: TRBJ2-5; v_gene: TRBV7-7; abundance: medium-sized; d_gene: NA; CDR3nt: TGTGCCAGCTGCCCAGGCGGGGAACGAGAGACCCAGTACTTC; CDR3aa: CASCPGGERETQYF
j_gene: TRBJ2-6; v_gene: TRBV6-1; abundance: NA; d_gene: NA; CDR3nt: TGTGCCAGCAGTGGCGAAACCTCTGGGGCCAACGTCCTGACTTTC; CDR3aa: CASSGETSGANVLTF
j_gene: TRBJ1-1; v_gene: TRBV5-1; abundance: NA; d_gene: TRBD1; CDR3nt: TGCGCCAGCAGCTCGGATTGGGGACAGATTCCTATGAACACTGAAGCTTTCTTT; CDR3aa: CASSSDWGQIPMNTEAFF
j_gene: TRBJ1-2; v_gene: TRBV4-1; abundance: NA; d_gene: NA; CDR3nt: TGCGCCAGCAGCCAAGGGTCAGTTGGGCAGGATTATGGCTACACCTTC; CDR3aa: CASSQGSVGQDYGYTF
j_gene: TRBJ2-7; v_gene: TRBV5-5; abundance: NA; d_gene: TRBD1; CDR3nt: TGTGCCAGCGATAAAGGGGGCCGACTTCTCGAGCAGTACTTC; CDR3aa: CASDKGGRLLEQYF
j_gene: TRBJ1-2; v_gene: TRBV6-5; abundance: once; d_gene: TRBD1; CDR3nt: TGTGCCAGCAGTTACTCGAGGGCAGGGGGGGACAGGGGCTACACCTTC; CDR3aa: CASSYSRAGGDRGYTF
j_gene: TRBJ1-2; v_gene: TRBV21-1; abundance: once; d_gene: NA; CDR3nt: TGTGCCAGCAGCCGCCGACAGGGCTACTATGGCTACACCTTC; CDR3aa: CASSRRQGYYGYTF
j_gene: TRBJ2-7; v_gene: TRBV7-2; abundance: NA; d_gene: NA; CDR3nt: TGTGCCAGCAGCTTATTAGCACTAGCCTACGAGCAGTACTTC; CDR3aa: CASSLLALAYEQYF
j_gene: TRBJ2-2; v_gene: TRBV9; abundance: NA; d_gene: TRBD2; CDR3nt: TGTGCCAGCAGCGAAGCAGCGGGGGGTACCGGGGAGCTGTTTTTT; CDR3aa: CASSEAAGGTGELFF
j_gene: TRBJ2-5; v_gene: TRBV5-4; abundance: few; d_gene: NA; CDR3nt: TGTGCCAGCAGCTATTCAAGCCGGGGGAAAGAGACCCAGTACTTC; CDR3aa: CASSYSSRGKETQYF
j_gene: TRBJ1-1; v_gene: TRBV7-6; abundance: NA; d_gene: TRBD1; CDR3nt: TGTGCCAGCAGCTTACAGGGGGCTGAAGCTTTCTTT; CDR3aa: CASSLQGAEAFF
j_gene: TRBJ2-1; v_gene: TRBV7-6; abundance: few; d_gene: TRBD2; CDR3nt: TGTGCCAGCAGCTCGCAAGCGGGGAGCTCCTACAATGAGCAGTTCTTC; CDR3aa: CASSSQAGSSYNEQFF
j_gene: TRBJ2-5; v_gene: TRBV6-5; abundance: NA; d_gene: TRBD2; CDR3nt: TGTGCCAGCAGTTACTGGGGCGGGAGGGTAGAGACCCAGTACTTC; CDR3aa: CASSYWGGRVETQYF
j_gene: TRBJ2-2; v_gene: TRBV5-1; abundance: NA; d_gene: TRBD2; CDR3nt: TGCGCCAGCAGCGAAAACCCTAGCGGGGGGAGCTACGGGGAGCTGTTTTTT; CDR3aa: CASSENPSGGSYGELFF
j_gene: TRBJ2-5; v_gene: TRBV11-2; abundance: NA; d_gene: NA; CDR3nt: TGTGCCAGCAGCGCCGGGACATTCGGCTCACTTTTGACCCAGTACTTC; CDR3aa: CASSAGTFGSLLTQYF
j_gene: TRBJ2-3; v_gene: TRBV30; abundance: NA; d_gene: NA; CDR3nt: TGTGCCTCCCCCTCTGACGGGAGTGGCACAGATACGCAGTATTTT; CDR3aa: CASPSDGSGTDTQYF
j_gene: TRBJ1-1; v_gene: TRBV5-1; abundance: NA; d_gene: NA; CDR3nt: TGCGCCAGCAGCTTGAGGCAGGGCGGTCGTACTGAAGCTTTCTTT; CDR3aa: CASSLRQGGRTEAFF
j_gene: TRBJ1-5; v_gene: TRBV28; abundance: NA; d_gene: NA; CDR3nt: TGTGCCAGCCTTATGGGGGGGGGCGGGAATAATCAGCCCCAGCATTTT; CDR3aa: CASLMGGGGNNQPQHF
j_gene: TRBJ1-5; v_gene: TRBV19; abundance: NA; d_gene: NA; CDR3nt: TGTGCCAGTAGTCGGCAGGTCCATCAGCCCCAGCATTTT; CDR3aa: CASSRQVHQPQHF
j_gene: TRBJ1-5; v_gene: TRBV5-1; abundance: NA; d_gene: TRBD1; CDR3nt: TGCGCCAGCAGCTTGGGAGACAGGGTATTGGATCAGCCCCAGCATTTT; CDR3aa: CASSLGDRVLDQPQHF
j_gene: TRBJ2-3; v_gene: TRBV5-1; abundance: NA; d_gene: TRBD1; CDR3nt: TGCGCCAGCAGCTTGTTCCGGGACAGGGGAACGACAGATACGCAGTATTTT; CDR3aa: CASSLFRDRGTTDTQYF
j_gene: TRBJ2-3; v_gene: TRBV29-1; abundance: NA; d_gene: NA; CDR3nt: TGCAGCGTTACAGGTTCGGGCACAGATACGCAGTATTTT; CDR3aa: CSVTGSGTDTQYF
j_gene: TRBJ1-2; v_gene: TRBV21-1; abundance: NA; d_gene: NA; CDR3nt: TGTGCCAGCAGCAAACCGGACTGTGGGGATGGGGTTAACTATGGCTACACCTTC; CDR3aa: CASSKPDCGDGVNYGYTF
j_gene: TRBJ2-7; v_gene: TRBV29-1; abundance: few; d_gene: NA; CDR3nt: TGCAGCGTTGAAAGCGAAGAGTTCCCCTACGAGCAGTACTTC; CDR3aa: CSVESEEFPYEQYF
j_gene: TRBJ2-2; v_gene: TRBV9; abundance: NA; d_gene: NA; CDR3nt: TGTGCCAGCAGCGTAGACCCTAACTCCGGGGAGCTGTTTTTT; CDR3aa: CASSVDPNSGELFF
j_gene: TRBJ2-3; v_gene: TRBV7-2; abundance: NA; d_gene: TRBD2; CDR3nt: TGTGCCAGCAGTTATGAGCGGGGTAGGACAGATACGCAGTATTTT; CDR3aa: CASSYERGRTDTQYF
j_gene: TRBJ1-2; v_gene: TRBV28; abundance: NA; d_gene: TRBD1; CDR3nt: TGTGCCAGCCACTGGACAGGGGACTATGGCTACACCTTC; CDR3aa: CASHWTGDYGYTF
j_gene: TRBJ1-5; v_gene: TRBV6-5; abundance: NA; d_gene: NA; CDR3nt: TGTGCCAGCACCCATCGGGGGGCGCAGGATCAGCCCCAGCATTTT; CDR3aa: CASTHRGAQDQPQHF